This TCR beta chain was sequenced in a study of CD8+ T cells in alopecia areata. Treatment indicated: oral pan-JAK inhibitor, 5-10 mg twice daily. V lost 4 bases and J lost 2, with 15 bases in between. The CDR3 covers 15 residues. Per germline, CDR1 SGHDN and CDR2 FVKESK. The authors extracted RNA and reverse transcribed it into cDNA as the sequencing template. Measured with immunoSEQ multiplex PCR; TCRdb has only the in-frame clones, and not every one. This table holds approximately 200,000 clones, 40% to 55% found once. The sequence was collected from a human donor with alopecia areata. This sequence joins TRBV14 and TRBJ2-7; a weak D match, TRBD1 (6 bases). Sequenced here: CD4+ T cells sorted from blood, sampled around week 36, from a patient treated with tofacitinib. This CDR3 is CASSPLGGVAYEQYF. CDR3 bases: TGTGCCAGCAGCCCCTTAGGGGGAGTCGCCTACGAGCAGTACTTC.